A selection of T cell receptor beta chains follows, all from one sample in a study of blood T cell repertoires in COVID-19. The data were produced by immunoSEQ multiplex PCR, yet TCRdb's version contains in-frame clones alone and is incomplete. Of 200,000 to 250,000 clones listed, almost 90% are singletons. Sequenced input: peripheral blood. Every receptor here comes from a woman aged 55-69 years with acute or convalescent COVID-19. CDR3s include the opening cysteine and the closing phenylalanine or tryptophan. A D gene is named only where the DNA matches it firmly.

v_call: TRBV11-2; j_call: TRBJ2-1; d_call: TRBD2; cdr3_aa: CASSLNGGAFEQFF
v_call: TRBV6-1; j_call: TRBJ1-2; d_call: -; cdr3_aa: CASSEASRVDGYTF
v_call: TRBV25-1; j_call: TRBJ1-2; d_call: TRBD1; cdr3_aa: CASRGTGGSFGYTF
v_call: TRBV28; j_call: TRBJ1-3; d_call: TRBD1; cdr3_aa: CASTRQGLGGNTIYF
v_call: TRBV9; j_call: TRBJ1-1; d_call: -; cdr3_aa: CASSAEQGNTEAFF
v_call: TRBV7-3; j_call: TRBJ2-2; d_call: -; cdr3_aa: CASSPPGGNTGELFF
v_call: TRBV6-2/TRBV6-3; j_call: TRBJ2-7; d_call: TRBD1; cdr3_aa: CASSYSPGQTYEQYF
v_call: TRBV11-2; j_call: TRBJ1-3; d_call: -; cdr3_aa: CASSLEPIISDTIYF
v_call: TRBV7-9; j_call: TRBJ2-2; d_call: -; cdr3_aa: CASSARSNTGELFF
v_call: TRBV7-2; j_call: TRBJ1-4; d_call: -; cdr3_aa: CASSQRTNEKLFF
v_call: TRBV6-2/TRBV6-3; j_call: TRBJ2-1; d_call: TRBD2; cdr3_aa: CASSHTGLAGSEQFF
v_call: TRBV7-7; j_call: TRBJ1-4; d_call: -; cdr3_aa: CASSFGLREKLFF
v_call: TRBV6-5; j_call: TRBJ1-1; d_call: -; cdr3_aa: CASGFGAGFEAFF
v_call: TRBV14; j_call: TRBJ2-5; d_call: TRBD1; cdr3_aa: CASSLKQRTGVFIRETQYF
v_call: TRBV10-3; j_call: TRBJ2-3; d_call: TRBD1; cdr3_aa: CALGTGITDTQYF
v_call: TRBV6-1; j_call: TRBJ2-4; d_call: -; cdr3_aa: CASSGHRALAKNIQYF
v_call: TRBV11-2; j_call: TRBJ2-7; d_call: -; cdr3_aa: CASSGGASYEQYF
v_call: TRBV5-5; j_call: TRBJ1-3; d_call: -; cdr3_aa: CASSLQGNTIYF
v_call: TRBV6-6; j_call: TRBJ2-6; d_call: -; cdr3_aa: CASSRPPVSGANVLTF
v_call: TRBV5-6; j_call: TRBJ1-5; d_call: -; cdr3_aa: CASSLRGGNRNQPQHF
v_call: TRBV7-8; j_call: TRBJ2-7; d_call: TRBD1; cdr3_aa: CASSLVQGAYEQYF
v_call: TRBV3-1/TRBV3-2; j_call: TRBJ2-2; d_call: -; cdr3_aa: CASSQDARGELFF
v_call: TRBV29-1; j_call: TRBJ1-6; d_call: -; cdr3_aa: CSVGGGPSSPLHF
v_call: TRBV5-6; j_call: TRBJ1-1; d_call: -; cdr3_aa: CASSLRGRVNTEAFF
v_call: TRBV19; j_call: TRBJ2-7; d_call: -; cdr3_aa: CASSIETGSYEQYF
v_call: TRBV12-3/TRBV12-4; j_call: TRBJ1-2; d_call: -; cdr3_aa: CASSLRGGYGYTF
v_call: TRBV5-1; j_call: TRBJ1-2; d_call: -; cdr3_aa: CASSPSQGIDGYTF
v_call: TRBV5-5; j_call: TRBJ1-2; d_call: TRBD1; cdr3_aa: CASTTQGILYGYTF
v_call: TRBV11-2; j_call: TRBJ2-7; d_call: -; cdr3_aa: CASSLEPVVPYEQYF
v_call: TRBV11-2; j_call: TRBJ2-2; d_call: TRBD2; cdr3_aa: CASSLDRSGVLAVPTGELFF
v_call: TRBV5-6; j_call: TRBJ1-1; d_call: -; cdr3_aa: CASSLLTTEAFF
v_call: TRBV19; j_call: TRBJ1-4; d_call: TRBD1; cdr3_aa: CASSRGQLQREKLFF
v_call: TRBV5-1; j_call: TRBJ1-2; d_call: TRBD1; cdr3_aa: CASSLALQGVYGYTF
v_call: TRBV6-5; j_call: TRBJ1-3; d_call: TRBD1; cdr3_aa: CASSRDSFSGNTIYF
v_call: TRBV4-1; j_call: TRBJ1-1; d_call: -; cdr3_aa: CASSQVPTGVRGTEAFF
v_call: TRBV7-2; j_call: TRBJ2-7; d_call: -; cdr3_aa: CASSLTRSSYEQYF
v_call: TRBV9; j_call: TRBJ2-1; d_call: TRBD1; cdr3_aa: CASSVNPGTGAYNEQFF
v_call: TRBV18; j_call: TRBJ2-7; d_call: TRBD2; cdr3_aa: CASSPQGLAGSYEQYF
v_call: TRBV5-4; j_call: TRBJ2-7; d_call: TRBD1; cdr3_aa: CASRSGQGSGEQYF
v_call: TRBV5-1; j_call: TRBJ2-2; d_call: TRBD1; cdr3_aa: CASSSTRDRLAGELFF
v_call: TRBV6-5; j_call: TRBJ1-2; d_call: TRBD1; cdr3_aa: CASRDTQGDYGYTF
v_call: TRBV5-3; j_call: TRBJ2-2; d_call: TRBD2; cdr3_aa: CARSGEASGSTGELFF
v_call: TRBV9; j_call: TRBJ1-3; d_call: -; cdr3_aa: CASSVEPRGDTIYF
v_call: TRBV28; j_call: TRBJ2-7; d_call: TRBD1; cdr3_aa: CASSQWGQGAYEQYF
v_call: TRBV12-2; j_call: TRBJ2-7; d_call: -; cdr3_aa: CASLLSAYEQYF
v_call: TRBV2; j_call: TRBJ2-1; d_call: -; cdr3_aa: CASSVPYGGNEQFF
v_call: TRBV6-5; j_call: TRBJ2-3; d_call: TRBD2; cdr3_aa: CATQTSGGIVNTQYF
v_call: TRBV5-1; j_call: TRBJ2-1; d_call: -; cdr3_aa: CASSLIAASSYNEQFF
v_call: TRBV7-9; j_call: TRBJ1-3; d_call: -; cdr3_aa: CASSLGYYSGNTIYF
v_call: TRBV5-1; j_call: TRBJ2-3; d_call: -; cdr3_aa: CASSLADTQYF
v_call: TRBV19; j_call: TRBJ1-5; d_call: -; cdr3_aa: CASSIRTAISNQPQHF